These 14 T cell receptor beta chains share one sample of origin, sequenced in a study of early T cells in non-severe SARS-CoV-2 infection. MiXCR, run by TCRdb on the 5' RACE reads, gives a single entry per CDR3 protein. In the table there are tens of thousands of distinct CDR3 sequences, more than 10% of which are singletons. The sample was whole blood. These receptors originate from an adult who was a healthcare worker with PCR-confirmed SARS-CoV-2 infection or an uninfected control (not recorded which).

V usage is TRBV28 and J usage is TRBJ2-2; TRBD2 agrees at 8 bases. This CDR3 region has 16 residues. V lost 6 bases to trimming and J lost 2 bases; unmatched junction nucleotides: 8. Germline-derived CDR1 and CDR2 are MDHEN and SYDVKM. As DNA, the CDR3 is TGTGCCAGCAGATCGGGAGGGCGAAGTAACACCGGGGAGCTGTTTTTT. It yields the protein CASRSGGRSNTGELFF.

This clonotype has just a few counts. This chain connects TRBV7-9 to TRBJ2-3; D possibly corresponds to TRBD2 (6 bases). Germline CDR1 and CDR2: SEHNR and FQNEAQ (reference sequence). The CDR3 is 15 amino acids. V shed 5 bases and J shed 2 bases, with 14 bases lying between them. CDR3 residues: CASSISWDFTDTQYF. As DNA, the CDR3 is TGTGCCAGCAGCATATCGTGGGACTTCACAGATACGCAGTATTTT.

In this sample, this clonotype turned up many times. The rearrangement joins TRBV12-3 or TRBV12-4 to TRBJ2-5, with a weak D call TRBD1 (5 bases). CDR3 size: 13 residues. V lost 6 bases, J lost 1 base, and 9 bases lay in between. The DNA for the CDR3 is TGTGCCAGCAGAGACAGCCTCCAAGAGACCCAGTACTTC. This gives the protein CASRDSLQETQYF.

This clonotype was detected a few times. CDR3: CASSSPVGRAYNEQFF. CDR3 in DNA: TGTGCCAGCAGCTCCCCCGTGGGCAGGGCCTACAATGAGCAGTTCTTC. The V gene is TRBV28, the J gene TRBJ2-1; tentatively, D is TRBD1 (5 bases). There are 16 residues in the CDR3. V was clipped by 6 bases and J by 2 bases, with 17 bases between them. Germline V gene data show CDR1 as MDHEN and CDR2 as SYDVKM.

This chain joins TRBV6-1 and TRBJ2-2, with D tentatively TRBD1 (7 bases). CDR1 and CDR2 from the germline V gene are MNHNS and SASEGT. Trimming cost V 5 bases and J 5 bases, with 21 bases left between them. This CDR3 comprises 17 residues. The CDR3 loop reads CASSPGRGTVSTGELFF. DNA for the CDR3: TGTGCCAGCAGTCCAGGTCGGGGGACAGTGAGTACCGGGGAGCTGTTTTTT.

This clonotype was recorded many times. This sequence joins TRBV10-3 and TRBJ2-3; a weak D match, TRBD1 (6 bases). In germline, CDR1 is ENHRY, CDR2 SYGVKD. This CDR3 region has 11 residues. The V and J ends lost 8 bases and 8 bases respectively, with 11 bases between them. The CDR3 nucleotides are TGTGCCATCGGGGGCGGCGGTACGCAGTATTTT. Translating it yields CAIGGGGTQYF.

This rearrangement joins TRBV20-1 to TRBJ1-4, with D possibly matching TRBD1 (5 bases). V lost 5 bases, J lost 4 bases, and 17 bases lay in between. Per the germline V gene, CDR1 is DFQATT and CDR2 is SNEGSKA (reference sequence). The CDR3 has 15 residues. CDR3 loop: CSAPVFGTDNEKLFF. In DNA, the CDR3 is TGCAGTGCTCCCGTCTTCGGGACGGATAATGAAAAACTGTTTTTT.

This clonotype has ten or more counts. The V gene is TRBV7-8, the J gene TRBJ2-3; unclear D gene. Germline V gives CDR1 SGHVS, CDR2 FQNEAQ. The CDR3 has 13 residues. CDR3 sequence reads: CAGREPSTDTQYF. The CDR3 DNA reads TGTGCTGGAAGGGAACCGAGCACAGATACGCAGTATTTT.

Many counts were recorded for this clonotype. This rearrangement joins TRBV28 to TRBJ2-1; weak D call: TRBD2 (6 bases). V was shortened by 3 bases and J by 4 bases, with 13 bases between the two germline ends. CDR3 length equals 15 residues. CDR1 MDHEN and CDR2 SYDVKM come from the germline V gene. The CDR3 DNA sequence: TGTGCCAGCAGTTTCCGGGGGTTCGGGTACAATGAGCAGTTCTTC. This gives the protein CASSFRGFGYNEQFF.

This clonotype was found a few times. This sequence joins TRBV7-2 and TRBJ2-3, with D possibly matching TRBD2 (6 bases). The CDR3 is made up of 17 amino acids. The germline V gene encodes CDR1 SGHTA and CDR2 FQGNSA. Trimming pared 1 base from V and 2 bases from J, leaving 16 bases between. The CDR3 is CASSLVASDVLTDTQYF. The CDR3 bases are TGTGCCAGCAGCTTAGTGGCTAGCGATGTCCTCACAGATACGCAGTATTTT.

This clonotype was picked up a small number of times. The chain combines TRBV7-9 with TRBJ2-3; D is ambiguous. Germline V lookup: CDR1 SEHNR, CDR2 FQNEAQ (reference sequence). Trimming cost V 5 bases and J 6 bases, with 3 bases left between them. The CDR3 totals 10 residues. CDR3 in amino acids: CASSGDTQYF. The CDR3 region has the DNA TGTGCCAGCAGCGGGGATACGCAGTATTTT.

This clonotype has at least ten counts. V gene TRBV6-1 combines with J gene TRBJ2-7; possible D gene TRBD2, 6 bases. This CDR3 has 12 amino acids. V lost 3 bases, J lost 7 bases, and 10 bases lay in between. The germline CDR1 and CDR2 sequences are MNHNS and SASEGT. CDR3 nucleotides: TGTGCCAGCAGTGACGGGGGATGGGAGCAGTACTTC. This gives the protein CASSDGGWEQYF.

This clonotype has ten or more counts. CDR3 amino acids: CASSPDGKQYF. The DNA for the CDR3 is TGTGCCAGCTCCCCGGACGGCAAGCAGTACTTC. The chain employs TRBV18 and TRBJ2-7; the D is unclear. Germline V gene data show CDR1 as KGHSH and CDR2 as LQKENI. The CDR3 covers 11 residues. The V gene lost 6 bases and the J gene lost 8 bases, with 11 bases spanning the gap.

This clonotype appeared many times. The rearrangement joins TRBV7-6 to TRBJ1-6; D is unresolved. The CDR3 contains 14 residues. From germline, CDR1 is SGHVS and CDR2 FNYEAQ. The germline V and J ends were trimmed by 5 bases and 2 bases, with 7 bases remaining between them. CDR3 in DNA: TGTGCCAGCAGCCCTGAGGCCTATAATTCACCCCTCCACTTT. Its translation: CASSPEAYNSPLHF.